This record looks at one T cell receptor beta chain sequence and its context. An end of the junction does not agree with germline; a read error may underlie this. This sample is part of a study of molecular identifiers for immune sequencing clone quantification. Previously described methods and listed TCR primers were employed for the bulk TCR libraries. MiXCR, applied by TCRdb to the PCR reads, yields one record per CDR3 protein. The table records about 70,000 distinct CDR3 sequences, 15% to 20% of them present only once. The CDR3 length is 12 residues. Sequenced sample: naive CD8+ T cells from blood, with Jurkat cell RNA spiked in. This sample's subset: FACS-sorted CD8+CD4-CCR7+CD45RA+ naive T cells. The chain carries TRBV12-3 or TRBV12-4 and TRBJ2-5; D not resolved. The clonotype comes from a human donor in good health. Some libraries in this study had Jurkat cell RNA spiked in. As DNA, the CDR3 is TGTGCCAGCAGTTTTAACCAAGGGACCCAGTACTTC. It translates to CASSFNQGTQYF.